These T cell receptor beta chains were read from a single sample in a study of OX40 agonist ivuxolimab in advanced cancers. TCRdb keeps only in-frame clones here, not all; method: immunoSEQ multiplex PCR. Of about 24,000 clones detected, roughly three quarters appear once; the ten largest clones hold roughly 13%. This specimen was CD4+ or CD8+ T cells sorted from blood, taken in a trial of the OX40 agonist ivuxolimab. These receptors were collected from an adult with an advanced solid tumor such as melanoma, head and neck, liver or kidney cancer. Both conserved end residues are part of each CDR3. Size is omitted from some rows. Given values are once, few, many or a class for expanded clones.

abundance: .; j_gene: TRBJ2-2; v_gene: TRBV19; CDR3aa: CASSGQVTGTGELFF
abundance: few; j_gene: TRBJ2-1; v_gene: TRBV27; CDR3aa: CASSLAGGGNEQFF
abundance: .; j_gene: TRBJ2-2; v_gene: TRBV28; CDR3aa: CASGWRGRSGELFF
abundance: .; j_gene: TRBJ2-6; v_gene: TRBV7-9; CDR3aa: CASSLFWQNRAWANVLTF
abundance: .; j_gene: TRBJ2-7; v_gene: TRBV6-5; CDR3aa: CASSLPGLRGEQYF
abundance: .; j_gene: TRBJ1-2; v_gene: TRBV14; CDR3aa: CASSQVSGPYGYTF
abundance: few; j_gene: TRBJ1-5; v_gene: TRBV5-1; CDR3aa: CASSLMGNQPQHF
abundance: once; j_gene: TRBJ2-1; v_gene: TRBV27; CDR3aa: CASSFHGTSGGGPYNEQFF
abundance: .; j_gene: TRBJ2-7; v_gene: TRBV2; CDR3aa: CASSLQRPYEQYF
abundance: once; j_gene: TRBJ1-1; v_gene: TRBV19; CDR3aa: CASSIWALGFRSTEAFF
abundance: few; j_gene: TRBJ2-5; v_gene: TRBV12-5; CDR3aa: CASGTQETQYF
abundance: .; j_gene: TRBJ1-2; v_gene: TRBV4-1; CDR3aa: CASSQAPRAYYGYTF
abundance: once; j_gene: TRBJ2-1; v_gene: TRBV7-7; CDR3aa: CASSPSFPGDTYNEQFF
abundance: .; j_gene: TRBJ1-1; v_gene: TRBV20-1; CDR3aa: CSASGPAEAFF
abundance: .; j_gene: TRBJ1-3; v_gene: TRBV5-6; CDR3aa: CASSLVGGHLSSGNTIYF
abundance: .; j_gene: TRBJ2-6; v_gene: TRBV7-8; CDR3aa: CASSLGLGGGANVLTF
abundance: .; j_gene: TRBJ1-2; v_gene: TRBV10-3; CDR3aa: CAISEESREPGYGYTF
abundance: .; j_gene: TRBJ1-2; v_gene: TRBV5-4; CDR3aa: CASSLYAGDYGYTF
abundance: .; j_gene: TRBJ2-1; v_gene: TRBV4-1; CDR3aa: CASSPWGSRGDNEQFF
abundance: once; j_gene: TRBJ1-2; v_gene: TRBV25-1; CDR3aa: CASSETRGYTF
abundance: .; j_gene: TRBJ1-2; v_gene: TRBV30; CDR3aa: CAWSVLIGGDGYTF
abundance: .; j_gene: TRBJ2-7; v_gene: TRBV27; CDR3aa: CASSLSRTATSYEQYF
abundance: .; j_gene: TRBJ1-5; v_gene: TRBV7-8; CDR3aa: CASSLLGGPQPQHF
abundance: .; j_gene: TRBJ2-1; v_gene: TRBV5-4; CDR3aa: CASSSTAEEQFF
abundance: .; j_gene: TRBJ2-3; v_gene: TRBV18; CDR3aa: CASSPLYGPSGADTQYF
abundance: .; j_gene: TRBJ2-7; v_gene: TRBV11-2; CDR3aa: CASSSRVEQYF
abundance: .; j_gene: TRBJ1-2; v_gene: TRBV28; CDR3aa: CASRIGRDSYGYTF
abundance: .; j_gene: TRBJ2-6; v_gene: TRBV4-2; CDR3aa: CASSLDSWGASSGANVLTF
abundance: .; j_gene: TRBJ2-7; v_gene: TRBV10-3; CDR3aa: CAISPGYDYEQYF
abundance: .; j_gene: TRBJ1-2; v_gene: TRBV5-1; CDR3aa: CASSPAGTGGAIYGYTF
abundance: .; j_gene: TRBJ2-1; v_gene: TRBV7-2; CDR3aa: CASSLVTGNEQFF
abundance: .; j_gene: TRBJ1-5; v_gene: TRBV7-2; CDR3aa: CASRTTGGFNQPQHF
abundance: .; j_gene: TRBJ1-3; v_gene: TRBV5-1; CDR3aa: CASSLDGASGNTIYF
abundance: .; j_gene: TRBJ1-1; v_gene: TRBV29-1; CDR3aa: CSVGLLPGGLNTEAFF
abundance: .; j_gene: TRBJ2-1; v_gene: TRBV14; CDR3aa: CASSQDRASGGGYEQFF